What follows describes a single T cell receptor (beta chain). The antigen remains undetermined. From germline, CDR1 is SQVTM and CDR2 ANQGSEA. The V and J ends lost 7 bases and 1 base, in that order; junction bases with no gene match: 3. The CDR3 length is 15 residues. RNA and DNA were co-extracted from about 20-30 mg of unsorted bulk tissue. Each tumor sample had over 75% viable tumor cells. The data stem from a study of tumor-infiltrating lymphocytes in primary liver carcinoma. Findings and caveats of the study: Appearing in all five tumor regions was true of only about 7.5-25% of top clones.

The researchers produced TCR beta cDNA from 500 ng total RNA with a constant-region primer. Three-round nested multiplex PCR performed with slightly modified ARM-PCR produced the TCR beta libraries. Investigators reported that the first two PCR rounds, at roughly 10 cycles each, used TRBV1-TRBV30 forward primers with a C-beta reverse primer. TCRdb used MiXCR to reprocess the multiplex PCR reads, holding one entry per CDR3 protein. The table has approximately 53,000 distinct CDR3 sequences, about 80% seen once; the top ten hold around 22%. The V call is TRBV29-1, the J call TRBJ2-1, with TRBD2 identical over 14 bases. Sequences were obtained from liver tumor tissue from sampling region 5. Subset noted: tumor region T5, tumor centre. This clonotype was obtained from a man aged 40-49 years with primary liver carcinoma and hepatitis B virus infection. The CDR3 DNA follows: TGCAGCGCTGGACTAGCGGGAGGTTCCTACAATGAGCAGTTCTTC. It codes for CSAGLAGGSYNEQFF.